These 7 T cell receptor beta chains came from one sample sequenced in a study of shared clonotypes between healthy human individuals. Repertoires were generated with immunoSEQ multiplex PCR, while TCRdb's copy carries only in-frame clones and drops some. The sample consists of 2.3 million or so clones, 80% to 95% of them appearing once. Sequencing was done on a sample of naive CD4+ T cells from PBMCs. Subset given: CD45RA+ positively selected. These receptors all stem from a man aged 18 to 35 in good health. Some clones in this sample may be carry-over from other donors' samples.

The V call is TRBV7-2, the J call TRBJ1-1; no definite D call. The ends were cut back, 1 base at V and 12 bases at J, with 18 bases in the middle. This CDR3 is built from 14 residues. Germline V gene lookup returns CDR1 SGHTA and CDR2 FQGNSA. CDR3 loop: CASSLDGRPIESFF. For the CDR3, the DNA is TGTGCCAGCAGCTTAGACGGACGGCCTATTGAGTCTTTCTTT.

This clone appeared a few times. The chain uses TRBV6-5 and TRBJ1-2; tentative D call: TRBD1 (6 bases). The CDR3 runs to 14 residues. V lost 2 bases and J 1 base, leaving 8 bases between the germline ends. CDR1 and CDR2 (germline): MNHEY, SVGAGI. DNA for the CDR3: TGTGCCAGCAGTTACCCGACAGGTAACTATGGCTACACCTTC. Amino acids: CASSYPTGNYGYTF.

V gene TRBV9 combines with J gene TRBJ1-3; D is uncertain. This CDR3 has 15 amino acids. V lost 0 bases and J 0 bases, leaving 7 bases between the germline ends. Germline V gene lookup returns CDR1 SGDLS and CDR2 YYNGEE. The DNA of the CDR3 is TGTGCCAGCAGCGTAGGGTGGAGCTCTGGAAACACCATATATTTT. Its protein is CASSVGWSSGNTIYF.

The chain uses TRBV18 and TRBJ2-1; 7 bases align to TRBD1. This CDR3 contains 17 residues. CDR1 is KGHSH, CDR2 LQKENI, per germline. V was clipped by 2 bases and J by 3 bases; unmatched bases: 10. The CDR3 region is CASSPGTALSLYNEQFF. The CDR3 DNA reads TGTGCCAGCTCACCAGGGACAGCTCTTTCGCTCTACAATGAGCAGTTCTTC.

The chain employs TRBV6-1 and TRBJ1-5; 10 bases fit TRBD1. The J segment lost 5 bases and the V segment lost 6 bases, leaving 7 bases of the junction unmatched. CDR1 MNHNS and CDR2 SASEGT come from the germline V gene. The CDR3 totals 15 residues. The CDR3 sequence is CASRTETGGHQPQHF. The CDR3 bases are TGTGCCAGCAGGACAGAGACAGGGGGCCATCAGCCCCAGCATTTT.

The V and J genes are TRBV11-2 and TRBJ2-7; perhaps TRBD1 as D (5 bases). The V end lost 4 bases, the J end lost 0 bases, and 16 bases lay between the germline ends. The CDR3 length is 16 residues. Looked up from germline, CDR1 is SGHAT and CDR2 is FQNNGV. CDR3 amino acids: CASSSYGAADSYEQYF. The CDR3 DNA reads as TGTGCCAGCAGCTCTTATGGGGCAGCAGACTCCTACGAGCAGTACTTC.

The chain carries TRBV9 and TRBJ1-1; perhaps TRBD1 as D (6 bases). V dropped 4 bases and J dropped 1 base, with 17 bases sitting between them. Germline V gene data show CDR1 as SGDLS and CDR2 as YYNGEE. The CDR3 totals 16 residues. The DNA of the CDR3 is TGTGCCAGCAGCCCCAGGGGATACCCTTCGAACACTGAAGCTTTCTTT. Amino acid sequence: CASSPRGYPSNTEAFF.